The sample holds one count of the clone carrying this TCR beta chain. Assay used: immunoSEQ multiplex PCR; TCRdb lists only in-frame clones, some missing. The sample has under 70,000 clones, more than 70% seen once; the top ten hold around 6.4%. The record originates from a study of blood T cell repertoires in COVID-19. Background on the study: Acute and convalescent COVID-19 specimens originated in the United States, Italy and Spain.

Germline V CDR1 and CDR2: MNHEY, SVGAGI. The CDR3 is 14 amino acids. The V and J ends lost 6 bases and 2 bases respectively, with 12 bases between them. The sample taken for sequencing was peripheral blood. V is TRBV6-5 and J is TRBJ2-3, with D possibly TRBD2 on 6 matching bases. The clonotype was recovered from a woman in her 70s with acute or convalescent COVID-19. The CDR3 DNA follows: TGTGCCAGCAGCCGATCGGGACTCACAGATACGCAGTATTTT. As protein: CASSRSGLTDTQYF.